Each of the 20 T cell receptor beta chains below was sequenced from the same sample in a study of blood T cells in healthy people across ages. Alongside a J-beta primer mix, a sample-barcoded 5' primer served in a second PCR lasting roughly 6 to 11 cycles. TCRdb reprocessed the 5' RACE reads via MiXCR and lists one record per CDR3 protein. The sample carries 780,000 or so distinct CDR3 sequences, around 50% recorded once. The specimen sequenced was blood. The receptors were gathered from a man between 35 and 55 years old in good health.

The chain has TRBV6-1 and TRBJ2-7; perhaps TRBD1 as D (6 bases). Trimming stripped 3 bases from V and 2 bases from J, with 11 bases between. Germline V gene lookup returns CDR1 MNHNS and CDR2 SASEGT. The CDR3 has 14 amino acids. CDR3 bases: TGTGCCAGCAGTGAGCCAGGGGAAACCTACGAGCAGTACTTC. Protein sequence: CASSEPGETYEQYF.

The rearrangement joins TRBV2 to TRBJ1-5; maybe TRBD1 (5 bases). Germline V gene sequence: CDR1 SNHLY, CDR2 FYNNEI. Trimming cost V 1 base and J 6 bases, with 16 bases left between them. The CDR3 is made up of 16 amino acids. The CDR3 DNA follows: TGTGCCAGCAGTGAAGACGCGGCCAGGGAAACTCAGCCCCAGCATTTT. Its protein product is CASSEDAARETQPQHF.

In DNA form, the CDR3 reads TGCAGCGTTACCCCTTTCTCGGGAGGGACCGGCGGGGAGCTGTTTTTT. It is translated as CSVTPFSGGTGGELFF. The rearrangement uses TRBV29-1 and TRBJ2-2; 8 nucleotides agree with TRBD2. Germline V gene lookup returns CDR1 SQVTM and CDR2 ANQGSEA. This CDR3 is 16 amino acids long. J lost 7 bases, V lost 5 bases, and 15 bases had no gene match.

The chain has TRBV6-5 and TRBJ1-2, with TRBD1 matching over 8 bases. V gave up 7 bases and J gave up 4 bases; unmatched junction bases: 8. This CDR3 contains 14 residues. Germline values: CDR1 MNHEY, CDR2 SVGAGI. The CDR3 DNA reads as TGTGCCAGCAAACCCTCCGGACAGGGCTATGGCTACACCTTC. It yields the protein CASKPSGQGYGYTF.

The chain joins TRBV30 to TRBJ1-1; D possibly corresponds to TRBD1 (6 bases). The CDR3 extends over 12 amino acids. Germline V lookup: CDR1 GTSNPN, CDR2 SVGIG (reference sequence). V lost 3 bases to trimming and J lost 10 bases, with 15 bases between them. The CDR3 DNA follows: TGTGCCTGGAGGCATCTCTCCAGGGGAGCTTTCTTT. Its translation: CAWRHLSRGAFF.

The rearrangement uses TRBV9 and TRBJ2-1; 7 bases map to TRBD2. The CDR3 length is 19 residues. J lost 4 bases, V lost 0 bases, and 16 bases had no gene match. The V gene's germline CDR1 is SGDLS and CDR2 YYNGEE. The chain's CDR3 is CASSVGALLAVIRYNEQFF. CDR3 bases: TGTGCCAGCAGCGTAGGCGCCCTCCTAGCGGTGATTAGATACAATGAGCAGTTCTTC.

The chain is built from TRBV5-1 and TRBJ1-2; 7 positions agree with TRBD1. Germline assignment: CDR1 SGHRS and CDR2 YFSETQ. V shed 4 bases and J 4 bases; nucleotides not matched to a gene: 7. CDR3 size: 14 residues. The CDR3 coding sequence is TGCGCCAGCAGCACAGAAGGGGGCGGCTATGGCTACACCTTC. It yields the protein CASSTEGGGYGYTF. The full variable domain, its missing parts supplied by reference TRBV5-1 and TRBJ1-2, is KAGVTQTPRYLIKTRGQQVTLSCSPISGHRSVSWYQQTPGQGLQFLFEYFSETQRNKGNFPGRFSGRQFSNSRSEMNVSTLELGDSALYLCASSTEGGGYGYTFGSGTRLTVV.

The gene calls are TRBV14 and TRBJ2-1, with D possibly TRBD2 on 5 matching bases. This CDR3 has 18 residues. Germline lookup yields CDR1 SGHDN and CDR2 FVKESK. Trimming took 4 bases from V and 0 from J, leaving 19 bases between them. DNA for the CDR3: TGTGCCAGCAGCCCCTACCAGCCCGGGGATATCTCCTACAATGAGCAGTTCTTC. This codes for CASSPYQPGDISYNEQFF.

The chain couples TRBV5-5 to TRBJ2-7; the D gene is possibly TRBD1 (6 bases). The end of the DNA aligns better with TRBJ2-5, so the J call may be wrong. There are 16 residues in the CDR3. Germline lookup yields CDR1 SGHKS and CDR2 YYEKEE (reference sequence). The CDR3 protein is CASSSGTKDSRETQYF. The CDR3 DNA follows: TGTGCCAGCAGCTCAGGGACAAAGGACAGCAGGGAGACCCAGTACTTC.

The rearrangement links TRBV5-6 to TRBJ1-1; D not certain. Germline values: CDR1 SGHDT, CDR2 YYEEEE. The CDR3 has 12 residues. Trimming pared 7 bases from V and 8 bases from J, leaving 15 bases between. CDR3: CASGRSLTEAFF. CDR3 bases: TGTGCCAGCGGACGGTCGCTAACCGAAGCTTTCTTT.

This clonotype was detected a few times. The chain combines TRBV4-2 with TRBJ2-6, with 8 bases fitting TRBD1. This CDR3 comprises 19 residues. Germline V lookup: CDR1 LGHNA, CDR2 YNFKEQ. J was trimmed by 0 bases and V by 0 bases; bases with no gene match: 7. In nucleotides, the CDR3 is TGTGCCAGCAGCCAAGATTACGGGACAGGAATCTCTGGGGCCAACGTCCTGACTTTC. Encoded protein: CASSQDYGTGISGANVLTF.

The V and J genes are TRBV28 and TRBJ2-7; D is unclear. Germline loops: CDR1 MDHEN, CDR2 SYDVKM. The length of the CDR3 is 12 residues. Trimming removed 5 bases from V and 2 bases from J, with 7 bases in between. The CDR3 loop reads CASSPKAYEQYF. CDR3 nucleotides: TGTGCCAGCAGTCCCAAGGCCTACGAGCAGTACTTC.

The sample holds one count of this clonotype. The chain joins TRBV29-1 to TRBJ1-2; D unclear. The CDR3 consists of 14 residues. The V end lost 6 bases, the J end lost 0 bases, and 14 bases lay between the germline ends. In germline, CDR1 is SQVTM, CDR2 ANQGSEA. The CDR3 coding sequence is TGCAGCGTAGACCGGAGGTTAGCTAACTATGGCTACACCTTC. Protein product: CSVDRRLANYGYTF.

There are a few counts of this clonotype. The chain combines TRBV7-2 with TRBJ2-4; 8 bases are a match to TRBD2. CDR3 length equals 14 residues. Trimming at V came to 10 bases and at J to 8 bases, leaving 13 bases not matched to a gene. Germline assignment: CDR1 SGHTA and CDR2 FQGNSA. This CDR3 reads CATLPAGGSDIQYF. The CDR3 DNA reads as TGTGCCACCCTCCCGGCGGGGGGATCAGACATTCAGTACTTC. Drawing the rest from reference TRBV7-2 and TRBJ2-4, the complete variable domain is GAGVSQSPSNKVTEKGKDVELRCDPISGHTALYWYRQSLGQGLEFLIYFQGNSAPDKSGLPSDRFSAERTGGSVSTLTIQRTQQEDSAVYLCATLPAGGSDIQYFGAGTRLSVL.

The rearrangement links TRBV12-3 or TRBV12-4 to TRBJ1-2; D is undetermined. Trimming shortened V by 3 bases and J by 4 bases, and 12 bases separated the two germline ends. The CDR3 is made up of 14 amino acids. The CDR3 is CASSFEGVGYGYTF. CDR3 DNA: TGTGCCAGCAGTTTTGAGGGTGTGGGCTATGGCTACACCTTC.

The chain uses TRBV10-3 and TRBJ2-7; no definite D call. Germline-derived CDR1 and CDR2 are ENHRY and SYGVKD. The CDR3 consists of 14 residues. V was shortened by 0 bases and J by 6 bases, with 12 bases between the two germline ends. The DNA of the CDR3 is TGTGCCATCAGTGAGTCGTTTCAGCTTGGCGAGCAGTACTTC. Its protein is CAISESFQLGEQYF.

This sequence joins TRBV20-1 and TRBJ2-1, with 15 bases that match TRBD2. The CDR3 totals 16 residues. Germline V gives CDR1 DFQATT, CDR2 SNEGSKA (reference sequence). V trimming: 2 bases; J trimming: 7 bases; junction bases outside the gene matches: 6. CDR3 sequence (DNA): TGCAGTGCTAGAAAGGGACTAGCGGGAGGAAGGAATGAGCAGTTCTTC. This gives the protein CSARKGLAGGRNEQFF.

This rearrangement joins TRBV27 to TRBJ1-6; 7 bases match TRBD1. The ends lost 5 bases at V and 10 bases at J; junction bases unmatched: 14. Germline V gives CDR1 MNHEY, CDR2 SMNVEV (reference sequence). The CDR3 runs to 16 residues. CDR3 bases: TGTGCCAGCAGTAGCGACAGGGCGGGTCTTTGGTCACCCCTCCACTTT. Its protein is CASSSDRAGLWSPLHF.

The chain carries TRBV6-2 or TRBV6-3 and TRBJ2-5; 13 bases agree with TRBD2. V trimming: 3 bases; J trimming: 11 bases; junction bases outside the gene matches: 9. Per germline, CDR1 MNHEY and CDR2 SVGEGT. The CDR3 sequence is 15 residues long. CDR3 nucleotides: TGTGCCAGCAGTTATGGACTAGCGGGAGTTGAAGAGCAGTACTTC. Translation: CASSYGLAGVEEQYF.

In its sample, this clonotype was seen a few times. The J gene is TRBJ2-1, the V gene TRBV6-2 or TRBV6-3; the D call may be TRBD1 or TRBD2 (5 bases each). CDR1 and CDR2 from the germline V gene are MNHEY and SVGEGT. This CDR3 is built from 12 residues. Trimming removed 6 bases from V and 7 bases from J, with 10 bases in between. In DNA, the CDR3 is TGTGCCAGCAGCCCCGGGGCGAATGAGCAGTTCTTC. Protein sequence: CASSPGANEQFF.